This T cell receptor beta chain emerged from a study of beta chain features in type 1 diabetes. Study at large: What patients shared with healthy donors was a similar profile of age, gender and cell yields.

Researchers reported sorting CD4+ naive, central memory, regulatory and stem cell-like memory cells via CD45RO/CCR7/CD25/CD127/CD95/CD27. What was sequenced were expressed TCRB transcripts, since all of the isolated RNA had been reverse transcribed. TCRdb's copy holds only in-frame clones and misses some; the assay was immunoSEQ multiplex PCR. Of over 200,000 clones detected, roughly 11% appear once; the ten largest clones hold around 0.017%. On this clone: The antigen is unknown.

The V end was cut by 6 bases, the J end by 6 bases, with 10 bases between. There are 11 residues in the CDR3. The germline CDR1 and CDR2 sequences are DFQATT and SNEGSKA (reference sequence). Overall study findings and caveats: People with Type 1 diabetes carried modestly yet significantly shorter TCRB CDR3s in all four CD4+ subsets.

This receptor was taken from a man aged 25 to 40 with type 1 diabetes. The sequenced sample was naive CD4+ T cells from blood. J is TRBJ2-3 and V is TRBV20-1; D not resolved. In DNA form, the CDR3 reads TGCAGTGCCGAGAGCCGGGATACGCAGTATTTT. It codes for CSAESRDTQYF.